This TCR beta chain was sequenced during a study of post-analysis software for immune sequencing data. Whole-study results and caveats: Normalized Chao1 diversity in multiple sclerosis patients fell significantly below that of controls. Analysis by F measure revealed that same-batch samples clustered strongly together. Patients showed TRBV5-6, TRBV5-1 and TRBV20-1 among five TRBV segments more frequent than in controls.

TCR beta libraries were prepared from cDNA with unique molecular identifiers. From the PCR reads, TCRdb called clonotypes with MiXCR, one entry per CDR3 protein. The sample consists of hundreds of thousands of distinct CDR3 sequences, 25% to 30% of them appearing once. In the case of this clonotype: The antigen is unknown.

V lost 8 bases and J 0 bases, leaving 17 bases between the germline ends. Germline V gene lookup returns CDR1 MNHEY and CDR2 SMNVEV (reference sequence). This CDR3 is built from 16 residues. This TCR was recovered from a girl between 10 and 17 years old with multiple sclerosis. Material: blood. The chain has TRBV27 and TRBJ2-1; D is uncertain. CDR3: CASQISSPSSYNEQFF. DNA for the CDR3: TGTGCCAGCCAAATCTCATCACCGAGCTCCTACAATGAGCAGTTCTTC.